This TCR beta chain was obtained from a study of OX40 agonist ivuxolimab in advanced cancers. The wider study: Three patients had partial responses: one hepatocellular carcinoma, two cutaneous melanoma.

The CDR3 extends over 15 amino acids. The germline V and J ends were trimmed by 4 bases and 5 bases, with 18 bases remaining between them. From germline, CDR1 is SEHNR and CDR2 FQNEAQ (reference sequence). Clones were sequenced by immunoSEQ multiplex PCR, and TCRdb holds only the in-frame ones, with some missing. This sample yields about 26,000 clones, of which around 90% are seen a single time; just under 20% belongs to the top ten. The sequence was collected from an adult with an advanced solid tumor such as melanoma, head and neck, liver or kidney cancer. V gene TRBV7-9 combines with J gene TRBJ2-7; D gene unclear. The source was CD4+ or CD8+ T cells sorted from blood, collected in a trial of the OX40 agonist ivuxolimab. This CDR3 is CASSSTLSPLNEQYF. CDR3 coding DNA: TGTGCCAGCAGCTCTACCTTATCCCCTTTAAACGAGCAGTACTTC.